The 13 T cell receptor beta chains given below trace back to one sample, sequenced in a study of cytomegalovirus exposure and HLA in healthy donors. 60 Vbeta and 13 Jbeta primers were used in PCR. Clones were sequenced by immunoSEQ multiplex PCR, and TCRdb holds only the in-frame ones, with some missing. The sample includes under 200,000 clones, roughly 85% of them seen just once. Sequenced sample: PBMCs. Every receptor here comes from a male donor in good health and CMV-seronegative.

The chain joins TRBV10-3 to TRBJ1-1; D gene ambiguous. Trimming left V 4 bases short and J 0 bases short, with 3 bases between. Germline assignment: CDR1 ENHRY and CDR2 SYGVKD. The CDR3 runs 12 residues. This CDR3 is CAISVMNTEAFF. CDR3 DNA: TGTGCCATCAGTGTCATGAACACTGAAGCTTTCTTT.

In this sample, this clone turned up a few times. Other DNA sequences of this sample code for an identical CDR3. The chain links TRBV10-3 to TRBJ2-6; D ambiguous. The length of the CDR3 is 15 residues. The germline gives CDR1 ENHRY, CDR2 SYGVKD. V shed 3 bases and J shed 0 bases, with 6 bases lying between them. The CDR3 is CAISDSGSGANVLTF. CDR3 sequence (DNA): TGTGCCATCAGTGACTCCGGCTCTGGGGCCAACGTCCTGACTTTC.

The chain links TRBV5-5 to TRBJ2-7, with 9 bases matching TRBD2. This CDR3 is built from 19 residues. Germline CDR1 SGHKS, CDR2 YYEKEE (reference sequence). V lost 2 bases, J lost 11 bases, and 26 bases stayed unmatched. This CDR3 reads CASSLAPRGSSGGTNVEYF. The DNA for the CDR3 is TGTGCCAGCAGCTTAGCCCCGCGGGGTAGTAGCGGGGGCACAAATGTGGAGTACTTC.

The rearrangement joins TRBV6-1 to TRBJ2-4; 9 bases align to TRBD1. V shed 6 bases and J 7 bases; nucleotides not matched to a gene: 10. The germline CDR1 and CDR2 sequences are MNHNS and SASEGT. The CDR3 consists of 15 residues. The CDR3 DNA reads TGTGCCAGCAGCTTAGGACAGGGGATCCGTAACATTCAGTACTTC. It translates to CASSLGQGIRNIQYF.

V is TRBV9 and J is TRBJ1-2; 10 bases map to TRBD1. CDR3 length equals 13 residues. Germline loops: CDR1 SGDLS, CDR2 YYNGEE. V lost 0 bases, J lost 9 bases, and 2 bases stayed unmatched. CDR3 nucleotides: TGTGCCAGCAGCGTAGAGGACAGGGGGAGCTACACCTTC. Its translation: CASSVEDRGSYTF.

This clone was recorded only once. CDR3 protein: CASSLNSGGVFLYEQYF. CDR3 nucleotide sequence: TGTGCCAGCAGTTTAAATAGCGGGGGGGTCTTTCTCTACGAGCAGTACTTC. The chain is built from TRBV27 and TRBJ2-7; 11 nucleotides align to TRBD2. The CDR3 consists of 17 residues. V shed 2 bases and J 3 bases; nucleotides not matched to a gene: 9. In germline, CDR1 is MNHEY, CDR2 SMNVEV (reference sequence).

This clone was seen a single time. The rearrangement links TRBV6-5 to TRBJ1-5, with D possibly matching TRBD1 (6 bases). The CDR3 has 13 amino acids. Deletions cut 8 bases from V and 5 bases from J, with 13 bases between. The germline CDR1 and CDR2 sequences are MNHEY and SVGAGI. CDR3 nucleotides: TGTGCCAGCGGCCGGACAGTTCATCAGCCCCAGCATTTT. Translating gives CASGRTVHQPQHF.

This chain links TRBV18 with TRBJ1-2, with D hard to call. The germline CDR1 and CDR2 sequences are KGHSH and LQKENI. Deletions cut 0 bases from V and 6 bases from J, with 14 bases between. This CDR3 region has 15 residues. Here the CDR3 DNA reads TGTGCCAGCTCACCACCGGAGGGTTCCCCTCATGGCTACACCTTC. This encodes CASSPPEGSPHGYTF.

This clone was seen a few times. The J gene is TRBJ2-5, the V gene TRBV5-1; 10 bases agree with TRBD1. Germline values: CDR1 SGHRS, CDR2 YFSETQ. The CDR3 is 18 residues long. The V and J ends lost 0 bases and 5 bases, in that order; junction bases with no gene match: 13. The CDR3 nucleotides are TGCGCCAGCAGCTTGGCGACAGGGGGCGTGGGACTGCATGAGACCCAGTACTTC. This sequence encodes CASSLATGGVGLHETQYF.

This clone has more than one count but fewer than ten. The chain employs TRBV9 and TRBJ2-7, with D unresolved. This CDR3 comprises 13 residues. Germline lookup yields CDR1 SGDLS and CDR2 YYNGEE. Trimming removed 3 bases at V and 3 bases at J, with 10 bases between. Here the CDR3 reads CASSAGFGYEQYF. As DNA, the CDR3 is TGTGCCAGCAGCGCCGGGTTCGGCTACGAGCAGTACTTC.

This clone was seen more than once but under ten times. The chain has TRBV25-1 and TRBJ2-2; the D gene is possibly TRBD1 (5 bases). This CDR3 spans 13 amino acids. V was cut by 6 bases and J by 4 bases, with 9 bases left in between. The germline CDR1 and CDR2 sequences are MGHDK and SYGVNS. Here the CDR3 DNA reads TGTGCCAGCAGAAGGCAGGGCACCGGGGAGCTGTTTTTT. Amino acid sequence: CASRRQGTGELFF.

The chain links TRBV14 to TRBJ1-2, with D possibly matching TRBD1 (6 bases). With 2 bases removed from V and 6 bases from J, the gap between germline ends came to 13 bases. Germline V gene sequence: CDR1 SGHDN, CDR2 FVKESK. This CDR3 has 14 residues. CDR3 DNA sequence: TGTGCCAGCAGCCAACAGGGGCTAGGAAATGGCTACACCTTC. Encoded protein: CASSQQGLGNGYTF.

The chain employs TRBV6-5 and TRBJ2-2; the D gene is possibly TRBD1 (6 bases). The CDR3 contains 13 residues. Trimming cost V 6 bases and J 7 bases, with 12 bases left between them. Looked up from germline, CDR1 is MNHEY and CDR2 is SVGAGI. CDR3 in amino acids: CASSRQAGGELFF. The DNA for the CDR3 is TGTGCCAGCAGCCGACAGGCCGGCGGGGAGCTGTTTTTT.